Below, one T cell receptor beta chain is given with its context. This record comes from a study of cytotoxic CD8 clonotypes in ibrutinib-treated CLL. With sequencing, the targeted depth ranged from 1 in 200,000 to 1 in 1 million T cells. The repertoire was sequenced with immunoSEQ multiplex PCR; TCRdb's copy has only in-frame clones and lacks some. Here the sample spans around 250,000 clones, 70% being singletons. The CDR3 length is 14 residues. V lost 2 bases to trimming and J lost 8 bases, with 12 bases between them. CDR1 and CDR2 from the germline V gene are LGHNA and YSLEER. The genes are TRBV4-3 and TRBJ2-2, with D possibly TRBD2 on 5 matching bases. The origin of this receptor is a human donor with chronic lymphocytic leukemia. Sequencing used PBMCs, obtained after 24 months of ibrutinib treatment. CDR3 sequence (DNA): TGCGCCAGCAGCCAACGGGGTTTAGGGGGGGAGCTGTTTTTT. As protein: CASSQRGLGGELFF.